Presented here are 8 T cell receptor beta chains from one specimen sequenced in a study of shared clonotypes between healthy human individuals. Measured with immunoSEQ multiplex PCR; TCRdb has only the in-frame clones, and not every one. The sample shows a few million clones, more than 90% of them seen only once. Sequencing used naive CD4+ T cells sorted from blood. As to subset: CD45RA+ positively selected. The receptors come from a man between 18 and 35 years old in good health.

The chain uses TRBV6-1 and TRBJ1-1; perhaps TRBD1 as D (6 bases). V was pared by 3 bases and J by 0 bases, with 11 bases between. Germline CDR1 and CDR2: MNHNS and SASEGT. This CDR3 is 15 amino acids long. The CDR3 protein is CASSERGILNTEAFF. CDR3 coding DNA: TGTGCCAGCAGTGAGAGGGGGATATTGAACACTGAAGCTTTCTTT.

The V call is TRBV10-1, the J call TRBJ2-1, with 9 bases identical to TRBD2. The ends lost 4 bases at V and 6 bases at J; junction bases unmatched: 7. Germline V CDR1 and CDR2: WNHNN, SYGVQD (reference sequence). This CDR3 comprises 15 residues. The CDR3: CASSAKAGGGNEQFF. For the CDR3, the DNA is TGCGCCAGCAGTGCCAAAGCGGGAGGTGGCAATGAGCAGTTCTTC.

With respect to this clone: The same CDR3 arises from other DNA sequences in this sample as well. This chain links TRBV18 with TRBJ1-2; D is unresolved. The CDR3 contains 14 residues. Trimming stripped 1 base from V and 0 bases from J, with 6 bases between. Germline CDR1 and CDR2: KGHSH and LQKENI. The CDR3 bases are TGTGCCAGCTCACCACAGGGAGCTAACTATGGCTACACCTTC. The encoded protein is CASSPQGANYGYTF. The whole variable domain, remainder taken from reference TRBV18 and TRBJ1-2, is NAGVMQNPRHLVRRRGQEARLRCSPMKGHSHVYWYRQLPEEGLKFMVYLQKENIIDESGMPKERFSAEFPKEGPSILRIQQVVRGDSAAYFCASSPQGANYGYTFGSGTRLTVV.

The V call is TRBV28, the J call TRBJ2-7; 7 bases fit TRBD1. V gave up 5 bases and J gave up 2 bases; unmatched junction bases: 6. The CDR3 length is 14 residues. Germline values: CDR1 MDHEN, CDR2 SYDVKM. CDR3 DNA sequence: TGTGCCAGCAGTCCCTGGGACAGAGCCTACGAGCAGTACTTC. It codes for CASSPWDRAYEQYF.

CDR3 sequence reads: CASSRSNYEQYF. DNA for the CDR3: TGTGCCAGCAGCCGGTCTAACTACGAGCAGTACTTC. The chain employs TRBV27 and TRBJ2-7; D uncertain. Trimming removed 6 bases at V and 3 bases at J, with 9 bases between. The CDR3 sequence is 12 residues long. Per the germline V gene, CDR1 is MNHEY and CDR2 is SMNVEV (reference sequence).

The table lists this clone with a count of one. The gene calls are TRBV9 and TRBJ1-2; D is ambiguous. CDR3 length: 14 amino acids. V dropped 7 bases and J dropped 2 bases, with 15 bases sitting between them. The germline V gene encodes CDR1 SGDLS and CDR2 YYNGEE. The CDR3: CASSPGNYNYGYTF. The CDR3 bases are TGTGCCAGCTCGCCGGGGAATTACAACTATGGCTACACCTTC.

The J gene is TRBJ1-6, the V gene TRBV27; D may be TRBD1 (5 bases). The V gene's germline CDR1 is MNHEY and CDR2 SMNVEV (reference sequence). V lost 6 bases and J 4 bases, leaving 10 bases between the germline ends. The CDR3 has 14 residues. The CDR3 sequence is CASSLGEYNSPLHF. CDR3 DNA: TGTGCCAGCAGCTTAGGGGAATATAATTCACCCCTCCACTTT.

This sequence joins TRBV7-2 and TRBJ2-5, with a possible D match to TRBD1 (6 bases). CDR1 is SGHTA, CDR2 FQGNSA, per germline. The CDR3 extends over 15 amino acids. V was pared by 3 bases and J by 5 bases, with 16 bases between. CDR3 sequence reads: CASSFKGGVVETQYF. In DNA form, the CDR3 reads TGTGCCAGCAGCTTTAAAGGGGGTGTAGTGGAGACCCAGTACTTC.